This T cell receptor beta chain stems from a study of cytomegalovirus exposure and HLA in healthy donors. Study as a whole: From HLA-typed donors, an early data release held roughly 80 million unique TCRs.

CDR3 length: 15 residues. The V end lost 4 bases, the J end lost 6 bases, and 16 bases lay between the germline ends. The germline gives CDR1 MNHGY, CDR2 SVAAGI. Study-wide points: Analysis was carried out at a later point, and it linked a missense DCLRE1C variant to TCR beta V- and J-gene trimming. A later analysis reportedly found that, within productive TCRs, an Asian-associated ancestry cluster had fewer N-insertions than the mean observed across the roughly 700 donors.

Primers for the PCR totalled 60 Vbeta and 13 Jbeta. TCRdb's copy holds only in-frame clones and misses some; the assay was immunoSEQ multiplex PCR. The listing records 110,000 to 150,000 clones. A word on this clone: The antigen is not known.

This receptor was taken from a man in his forties in good health and CMV-seronegative. The gene calls are TRBV6-9 and TRBJ1-5; TRBD1 might be the D (5 bases). The specimen sequenced was PBMCs. CDR3 region: CASSWGPGVIQPQHF. The CDR3 bases are TGTGCCAGCAGTTGGGGACCGGGGGTGATTCAGCCCCAGCATTTT.